This T cell receptor (beta chain) derives from a study of human T cells and chemical hapten exposure. Points from the study as a whole: After DPC sensitization, TCRs above 1 in 1000 frequency showed no change.

Documented time point: pre-sensitization, week 0. This sample's treatment: therapeutic diphenylcyclopropenone sensitization with weekly scalp DPC. Each CDR3 protein gets one entry after TCRdb re-called the RACE reads with MiXCR. The sample contains roughly 260,000 distinct CDR3 sequences, about 9% of which appear only once. On this clonotype: The target antigen is unknown.

The CDR3 sequence is 13 residues long. The germline V and J ends were trimmed by 7 bases and 6 bases, with 14 bases remaining between them. Germline V lookup: CDR1 MNHNS, CDR2 SASEGT. Here the sequenced sample was whole blood, taken in connection with sensitization to the hapten diphenylcyclopropenone (DPC). This receptor was taken from a woman between 35 and 50 years old with alopecia areata. Some clones in this sample may be carry-over from other donors' samples. The chain has TRBV6-1 and TRBJ2-3; D is unresolved. The CDR3 sequence: CASTGRSSDTQYF. Here the CDR3 DNA reads TGTGCCAGCACCGGAAGGTCTAGTGATACGCAGTATTTT.